This is a list of T cell receptor beta chains from one sample in a study of shared clonotypes between healthy human individuals. Clones were sequenced by immunoSEQ multiplex PCR, and TCRdb holds only the in-frame ones, with some missing. Among around 720,000 clones listed, around three quarters were seen once. Sequenced: memory CD4+ T cells sorted from blood. The source is a woman in her twenties or thirties in good health. CDR3s leave out the opening cysteine and the closing phenylalanine or tryptophan. D genes are given only for firm matches. The size field is filled for only some rows; it gives once, few, many or a size class.

size	D	J	V	CDR3
NA	TRBD2	TRBJ2-7	TRBV4-2	ASSQGLAGSYEQY
NA	NA	TRBJ2-3	TRBV27	ASRPSTDTQY
NA	TRBD2	TRBJ2-5	TRBV27	ASSQLAGGPGETQY
once	NA	TRBJ1-1	TRBV6-1	ASSPSGTGRRDAF
NA	NA	TRBJ2-7	TRBV2	ASSEGTGHEQY
NA	NA	TRBJ1-5	TRBV7-2	ASSLFDNQPQH
NA	NA	TRBJ1-1	TRBV18	ASSAIRVGELVTEAF
NA	TRBD2	TRBJ2-1	TRBV7-7	ASSLGPIAGGPNEQF
NA	NA	TRBJ2-7	TRBV28	ASSHRGGQRDNSYEQY
NA	NA	TRBJ1-2	TRBV29-1	SVPITSDRRYGYT
NA	TRBD2	TRBJ2-4	TRBV28	ASSLLAGEAKNIQY
once	TRBD2	TRBJ2-5	TRBV7-2	ASSSRTSGVETQY
NA	NA	TRBJ2-1	TRBV7-2	ASSLNLDNEQF
NA	NA	TRBJ2-3	TRBV5-1	ASSLPLATTDTQY
NA	NA	TRBJ1-2	TRBV28	ASSLPQNFNYGYT
once	TRBD1	TRBJ1-4	TRBV14	ASSRTGAAGWEKLF
NA	TRBD1	TRBJ2-3	TRBV11-2	ASSHPDRTQY
NA	TRBD1	TRBJ2-7	TRBV4-1	ASSRRTGEGNEQY
few	TRBD2	TRBJ2-3	TRBV2	ASTKRELDTQY
once	NA	TRBJ1-1	TRBV7-8	ASSLALAGFNTEAF
few	NA	TRBJ2-7	TRBV18	ASSRPTASYEQY
NA	NA	TRBJ2-7	TRBV11-2	ASSSYISSYEQY
NA	NA	TRBJ2-1	TRBV2	ASRRDVRTYNEQF
NA	NA	TRBJ2-7	TRBV5-1	ASSWETGTKLEQY
NA	TRBD1	TRBJ2-5	TRBV11-2	ASSARDRHQETQY
NA	NA	TRBJ2-7	TRBV28	ASSTALLPYEQY